This T cell receptor delta chain was found in a study of human gamma delta and Vdelta1 T cells (dated by TCRdb to the late 2010s). The study in broad terms: In this study, the researchers looked at Delta One T cells, which are Vd1+ gamma-delta T cells, to see how well they work as cytotoxic effectors against acute myeloid leukemia. Study-wide findings and limitations: Delta One T cells were reported as polyclonal and as showing broad cytotoxic targeting of acute myeloid leukemia.

Note on this clone: It has no known antigen specificity. No clone much larger than this one lies a single base away; base qualities are absent.

The CDR3 goes from the cysteine to the phenylalanine over 20 residues. Solely the CDR3 DNA is kept, with 60 bases framed from the first base. V loses 3 bases, J loses 2 bases, and the germline ends lie 28 bases apart. The germline V gene yields TSWWSYY for CDR1 and QGS for CDR2. The receptor library was made with PCR. TCRdb shows the sequencer as Illumina MiSeq. The public reads were reprocessed by TCRdb using CATT, and rows of matching DNA were later combined. Across this sample there are some 13,000 delta-chain clones, with roughly 53% seen only once. The ten largest clones take up approximately 1.6% of the sample.

Rearrangement joined TRDV1 to TRDJ1, with TRDD2 perhaps the D gene, on 5 matching bases. The sequencing sample was made of Vdelta1 gamma-delta T cells from blood grown in culture (DOT cells). The cell subset or site label of this sample denotes: Delta One T cells, in vitro expanded/differentiated Vd1+ gamma-delta T cells. The clonotype was recovered from a human donor in good health. The sequence in DNA is TGTGCTCTTGGGGAGTATCTGTCCTATTCGGGCGGGCCACATACCGATAAACTCATCTTT. It translates to CALGEYLSYSGGPHTDKLIF.